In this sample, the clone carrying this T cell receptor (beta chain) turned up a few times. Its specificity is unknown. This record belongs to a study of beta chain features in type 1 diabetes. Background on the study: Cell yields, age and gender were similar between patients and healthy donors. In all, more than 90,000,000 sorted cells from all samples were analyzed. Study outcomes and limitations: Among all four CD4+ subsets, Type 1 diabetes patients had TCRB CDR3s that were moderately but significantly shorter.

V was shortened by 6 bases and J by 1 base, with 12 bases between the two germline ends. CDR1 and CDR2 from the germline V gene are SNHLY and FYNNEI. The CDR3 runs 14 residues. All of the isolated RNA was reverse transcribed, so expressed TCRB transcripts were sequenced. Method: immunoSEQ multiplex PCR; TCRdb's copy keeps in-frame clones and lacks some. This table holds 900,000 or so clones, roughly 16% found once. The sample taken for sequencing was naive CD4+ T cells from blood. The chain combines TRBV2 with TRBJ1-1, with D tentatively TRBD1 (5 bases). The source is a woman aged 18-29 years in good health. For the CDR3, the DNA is TGTGCCAGCAGGGACCCAGGGACGAACACTGAAGCTTTCTTT. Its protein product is CASRDPGTNTEAFF.